The rows below give T cell receptor beta chains drawn from one sample of a study of metastatic and nonmetastatic thyroid tumors. TCRdb used MiXCR to call clones anew from the PCR reads. The repertoire holds 35,000 to 55,000 clones, around 2.9% seen once, with approximately 10% in the top ten. Input material: blood. The origin of the receptors is a female donor with papillary thyroid cancer or a benign thyroid nodule (not recorded which). Some clones in this sample may be carry-over from other donors' samples. Each CDR3 is given with its conserved first and last residue. The D gene is left open where the match is weak. The listing skips clone size in some rows; elsewhere it reads once, few, many or a size class.

V: TRBV7-2; D: TRBD1; J: TRBJ1-3; size: many; CDR3: CASSPSGQGVLHSGNTIYF; DNA: TGTGCCAGCAGCCCGTCGGGACAGGGTGTACTTCACTCTGGAAACACCATATATTTT
V: TRBV7-6; D: TRBD1; J: TRBJ2-7; size: few; CDR3: CASSWGTGSGEQYF; DNA: TGTGCCAGCAGCTGGGGGACAGGGTCTGGCGAGCAGTACTTC
V: TRBV6-1; D: -; J: TRBJ2-7; size: few; CDR3: CASSSTLIDLEQYF; DNA: TGTGCCAGCAGTTCCACCTTGATAGACCTCGAGCAGTACTTC
V: TRBV6-2/TRBV6-3; D: -; J: TRBJ1-2; size: few; CDR3: CASSYSQDRPYGYTF; DNA: TGTGCCAGCAGTTACTCCCAAGACAGGCCGTATGGCTACACCTTC
V: TRBV6-5; D: -; J: TRBJ1-1; size: many; CDR3: CASSYSSRAATEAFF; DNA: TGTGCCAGCAGTTACTCTTCAAGGGCAGCCACTGAAGCTTTCTTT
V: TRBV19; D: TRBD1; J: TRBJ2-2; size: few; CDR3: CASSIVSIGQGEAGELFF; DNA: TGTGCCAGTAGTATAGTTAGTATAGGACAGGGCGAAGCCGGGGAGCTGTTTTTT
V: TRBV20-1; D: -; J: TRBJ2-3; size: -; CDR3: CSASPRADTQYF; DNA: TGCAGTGCTAGCCCCAGGGCAGATACGCAGTATTTT
V: TRBV28; D: -; J: TRBJ2-7; size: -; CDR3: CASSLNLGGEQYF; DNA: TGTGCCAGCAGTTTAAATCTGGGGGGCGAGCAGTACTTC
V: TRBV24-1; D: -; J: TRBJ2-1; size: many; CDR3: CATSSGLRSEQFF; DNA: TGTGCCACCAGTTCCGGACTAAGAAGTGAGCAGTTCTTC
V: TRBV30; D: TRBD1; J: TRBJ1-2; size: many; CDR3: CAWSVGTGGYGYTF; DNA: TGTGCCTGGAGTGTGGGGACAGGGGGGTATGGCTACACCTTC
V: TRBV5-4; D: TRBD1; J: TRBJ2-5; size: many; CDR3: CASSSATGGNQETQYF; DNA: TGTGCCAGCAGCTCAGCTACAGGGGGTAACCAAGAGACCCAGTACTTC
V: TRBV28; D: TRBD1; J: TRBJ2-7; size: few; CDR3: CASRFPDGSAGQAQEQYF; DNA: TGTGCCAGCAGGTTTCCCGATGGGTCGGCGGGACAGGCCCAAGAGCAGTACTTC
V: TRBV6-1; D: TRBD1; J: TRBJ2-1; size: -; CDR3: CASSAGTEYNEQFF; DNA: TGTGCCAGCAGTGCGGGGACAGAGTACAATGAGCAGTTCTTC
V: TRBV2; D: -; J: TRBJ1-2; size: many; CDR3: CASSISWGYTF; DNA: TGTGCCAGCAGTATAAGCTGGGGCTACACCTTC
V: TRBV4-1; D: TRBD2; J: TRBJ2-1; size: many; CDR3: CASSLMGLADNEQFF; DNA: TGCGCCAGCAGTCTGATGGGACTAGCGGACAATGAGCAGTTCTTC
V: TRBV2; D: -; J: TRBJ1-5; size: many; CDR3: CASSPRGRETQPQHF; DNA: TGTGCCAGCAGCCCCCGGGGCAGGGAGACTCAGCCCCAGCATTTT
V: TRBV6-1; D: -; J: TRBJ2-2; size: -; CDR3: CASRPSGSGELFF; DNA: TGTGCCAGCAGGCCCAGTGGAAGCGGGGAGCTGTTTTTT
V: TRBV3-1; D: TRBD2; J: TRBJ2-1; size: many; CDR3: CASSRLAGGNNEQFF; DNA: TGTGCCAGCAGCCGTCTAGCGGGAGGCAACAATGAGCAGTTCTTC
V: TRBV2; D: TRBD1; J: TRBJ1-3; size: few; CDR3: CASSGDSPFSGNTIYF; DNA: TGTGCCAGCAGTGGGGACAGCCCCTTCTCTGGAAACACCATATATTTT
V: TRBV13; D: -; J: TRBJ1-1; size: few; CDR3: CASSLFLGGGRTEAFF; DNA: TGTGCCAGCAGCTTATTCCTCGGGGGGGGGCGAACTGAAGCTTTCTTT
V: TRBV7-2; D: TRBD2; J: TRBJ2-1; size: -; CDR3: CASTSLAAYNEQFF; DNA: TGTGCCAGCACCTCACTAGCGGCGTACAATGAGCAGTTCTTC
V: TRBV9; D: TRBD1; J: TRBJ2-1; size: few; CDR3: CASSALGTGYNEQFF; DNA: TGTGCCAGCAGCGCTCTCGGGACAGGCTACAATGAGCAGTTCTTC
V: TRBV7-8; D: -; J: TRBJ2-3; size: few; CDR3: CASSYPFPSSEDTDTQYF; DNA: TGTGCCAGCAGCTACCCTTTCCCCTCTAGCGAGGACACAGATACGCAGTATTTT
V: TRBV6-9; D: TRBD2; J: TRBJ2-7; size: -; CDR3: CASSVLAGDVNKQCF; DNA: TGTGCCAGCAGTGTATTAGCGGGAGACGTCAACAAGCAGTGCTTC
V: TRBV19; D: TRBD1; J: TRBJ1-5; size: medium-sized; CDR3: CASSAFEGQGPQPQHF; DNA: TGTGCCAGTAGTGCCTTCGAGGGACAGGGCCCTCAGCCCCAGCATTTT
V: TRBV7-6; D: TRBD2; J: TRBJ2-1; size: many; CDR3: CASSLSGTSTNEQFF; DNA: TGTGCCAGCAGCCTTTCCGGGACTAGTACCAATGAGCAGTTCTTC
V: TRBV7-7; D: TRBD2; J: TRBJ2-5; size: many; CDR3: CASSRSGRKETQYF; DNA: TGTGCTAGCAGCAGGAGCGGGAGGAAAGAGACCCAGTACTTC
V: TRBV20-1; D: TRBD2; J: TRBJ2-7; size: few; CDR3: CSAISPGTSGRVGNEQYF; DNA: TGCAGTGCTATCTCCCCCGGGACTAGCGGGAGGGTCGGTAACGAGCAGTACTTC
V: TRBV27; D: TRBD2; J: TRBJ2-7; size: -; CDR3: CASSPLGLAGVDEQYF; DNA: TGTGCCAGCAGCCCTCTAGGACTAGCGGGAGTGGACGAGCAGTACTTC
V: TRBV7-9; D: -; J: TRBJ2-5; size: many; CDR3: CASSLVAGDQETQYF; DNA: TGTGCCAGCAGCTTAGTGGCTGGGGACCAAGAGACCCAGTACTTC
V: TRBV28; D: TRBD1; J: TRBJ2-7; size: -; CDR3: CASSPGQGGTYEQYF; DNA: TGTGCCAGCAGTCCCGGACAGGGGGGTACCTACGAGCAGTACTTC
V: TRBV12-3/TRBV12-4; D: -; J: TRBJ1-1; size: many; CDR3: CASSFRGMNTEAFF; DNA: TGTGCCAGCAGTTTCCGGGGGATGAACACTGAAGCTTTCTTT
V: TRBV6-9; D: -; J: TRBJ1-2; size: few; CDR3: CASILDSLYGYTF; DNA: -
V: TRBV9; D: -; J: TRBJ2-7; size: many; CDR3: CASSVEFRTEQYF; DNA: TGTGCCAGCAGCGTAGAATTTCGGACCGAGCAGTACTTC
V: TRBV2; D: -; J: TRBJ1-2; size: few; CDR3: CASGFLGGGYTF; DNA: TGTGCCAGCGGCTTTTTGGGGGGGGGCTACACCTTC
V: TRBV6-2/TRBV6-3; D: -; J: TRBJ2-7; size: few; CDR3: CASRRDSRTEQYF; DNA: TGTGCCAGCAGAAGGGACTCTCGGACCGAGCAGTACTTC
V: TRBV12-3/TRBV12-4; D: -; J: TRBJ2-3; size: -; CDR3: CASNPGGRITDTQYF; DNA: TGTGCCAGCAATCCCGGGGGACGGATCACAGATACGCAGTATTTT